The T cell receptor beta chain under discussion was sequenced for a study of vaccination and CD4 T cells after COVID-19. The CDR3 sequence is 13 residues long. V was pared by 8 bases and J by 4 bases, with 11 bases between. A remark on this clonotype: Its antigen is unidentified.

An Oncomine TCR Beta short-read assay was used to sequence the DNA from cultured CD4+ T cells. TCRdb called the PCR reads again in MiXCR, with one record for every CDR3 protein. Among about 14,000 distinct CDR3 sequences listed, roughly 53% were seen once. The treatment here: roughly 10-day PBMC culture with coronavirus spike peptide pools or control peptides (ViraFEST assay). The receptor's source is a human donor who had recovered from COVID-19. The material sequenced was CD4+ T cells from blood, cultured in vitro. The chain couples TRBV12-3 or TRBV12-4 to TRBJ2-2; D remains ambiguous. The CDR3 spells CASWASSTGELFF. CDR3 bases: TGTGCCAGCTGGGCGTCGAGCACCGGGGAGCTGTTTTTT.